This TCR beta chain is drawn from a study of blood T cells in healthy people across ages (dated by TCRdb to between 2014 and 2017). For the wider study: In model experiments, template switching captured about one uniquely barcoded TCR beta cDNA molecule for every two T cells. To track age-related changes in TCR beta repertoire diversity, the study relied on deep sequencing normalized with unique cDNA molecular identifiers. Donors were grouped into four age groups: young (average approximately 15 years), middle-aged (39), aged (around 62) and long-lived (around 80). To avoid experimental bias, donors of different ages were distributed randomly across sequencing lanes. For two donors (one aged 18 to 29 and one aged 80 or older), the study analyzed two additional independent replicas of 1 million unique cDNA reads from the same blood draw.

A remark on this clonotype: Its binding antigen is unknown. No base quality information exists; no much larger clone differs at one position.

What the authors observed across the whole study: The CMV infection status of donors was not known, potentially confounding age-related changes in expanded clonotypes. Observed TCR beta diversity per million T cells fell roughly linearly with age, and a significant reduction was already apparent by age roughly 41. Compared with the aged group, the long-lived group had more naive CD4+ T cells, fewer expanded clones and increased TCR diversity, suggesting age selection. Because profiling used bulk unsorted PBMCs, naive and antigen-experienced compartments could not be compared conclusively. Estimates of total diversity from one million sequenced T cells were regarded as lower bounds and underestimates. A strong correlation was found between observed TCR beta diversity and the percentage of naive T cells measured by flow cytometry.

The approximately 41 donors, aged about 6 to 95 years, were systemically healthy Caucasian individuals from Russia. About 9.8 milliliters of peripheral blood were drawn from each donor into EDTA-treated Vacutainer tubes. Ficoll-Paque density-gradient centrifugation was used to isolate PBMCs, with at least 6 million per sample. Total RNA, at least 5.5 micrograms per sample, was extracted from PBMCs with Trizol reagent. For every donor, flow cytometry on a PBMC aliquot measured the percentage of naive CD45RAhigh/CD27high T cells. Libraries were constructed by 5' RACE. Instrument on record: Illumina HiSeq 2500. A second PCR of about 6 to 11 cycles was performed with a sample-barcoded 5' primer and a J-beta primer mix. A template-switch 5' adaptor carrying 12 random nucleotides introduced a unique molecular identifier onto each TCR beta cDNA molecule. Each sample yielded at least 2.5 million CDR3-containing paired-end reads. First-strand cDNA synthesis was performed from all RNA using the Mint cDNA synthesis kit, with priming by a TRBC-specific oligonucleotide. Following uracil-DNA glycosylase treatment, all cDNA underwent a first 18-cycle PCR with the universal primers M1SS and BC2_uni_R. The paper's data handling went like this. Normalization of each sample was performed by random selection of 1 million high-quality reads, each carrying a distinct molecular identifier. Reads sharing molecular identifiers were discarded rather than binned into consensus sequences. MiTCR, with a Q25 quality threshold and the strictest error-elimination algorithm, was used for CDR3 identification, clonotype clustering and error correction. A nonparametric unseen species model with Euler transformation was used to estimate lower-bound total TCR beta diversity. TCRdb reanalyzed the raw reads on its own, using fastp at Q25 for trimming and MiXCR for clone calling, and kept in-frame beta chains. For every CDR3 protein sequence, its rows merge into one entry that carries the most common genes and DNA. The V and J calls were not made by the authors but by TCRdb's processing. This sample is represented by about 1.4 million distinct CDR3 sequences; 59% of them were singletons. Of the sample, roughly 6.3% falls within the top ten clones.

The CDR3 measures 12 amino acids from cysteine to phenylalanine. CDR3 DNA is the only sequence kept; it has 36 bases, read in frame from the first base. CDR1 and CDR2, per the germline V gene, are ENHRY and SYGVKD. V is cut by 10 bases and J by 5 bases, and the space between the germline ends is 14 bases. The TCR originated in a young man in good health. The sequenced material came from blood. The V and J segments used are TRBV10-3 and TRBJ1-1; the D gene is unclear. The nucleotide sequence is TGTGCCACCCTAGACGGATCTACTGAAGCTTTCTTT. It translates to CATLDGSTEAFF.